This TCR beta chain was recovered during a study of CD8 T cells in ankylosing spondylitis. This clonotype was seen a handful of times. Its antigen is currently unknown. CDR3 length: 16 residues. Looked up from germline, CDR1 is MNHNS and CDR2 is SASEGT. Unmatched junction bases numbered 2, after V lost 5 bases and J lost 2 bases. Study-level results: Made up of eight or nine highly homologous variants, a TCR beta motif appeared characteristic of ankylosing spondylitis blood.

TCRdb used MiXCR to reprocess the 5' RACE reads, holding one entry per CDR3 protein. The sample lists roughly 440,000 distinct CDR3 sequences, over 15% occurring once. Sequencing was performed on blood, either unsorted or a sorted T cell fraction (not recorded which). This clonotype was obtained from a male donor with ankylosing spondylitis. The rearrangement links TRBV6-1 to TRBJ2-1, with TRBD2 matching 14 bases. CDR3 protein: CASSRTSGGTYNEQFF. The CDR3 DNA sequence: TGTGCCAGCAGTAGGACTAGCGGGGGGACCTACAATGAGCAGTTCTTC.